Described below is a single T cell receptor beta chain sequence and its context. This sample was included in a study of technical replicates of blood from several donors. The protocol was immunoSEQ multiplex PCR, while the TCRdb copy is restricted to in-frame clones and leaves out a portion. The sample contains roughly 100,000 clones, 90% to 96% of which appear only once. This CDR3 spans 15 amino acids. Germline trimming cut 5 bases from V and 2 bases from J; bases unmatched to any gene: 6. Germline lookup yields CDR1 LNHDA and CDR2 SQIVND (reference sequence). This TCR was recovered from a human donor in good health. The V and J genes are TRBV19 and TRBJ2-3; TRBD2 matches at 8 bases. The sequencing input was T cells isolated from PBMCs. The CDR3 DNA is TGTGCCAGTAGTTTATCAGGACTAGCCACAGATACGCAGTATTTT. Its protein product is CASSLSGLATDTQYF.